This T cell receptor (beta chain) derives from a study of T cell clones after liver transplantation (dated by TCRdb to the late 2010s). Context from the whole study: The samples were obtained from ITN030ST, a randomized trial that attempted immunosuppression withdrawal within 2 years after liver transplantation. The studied cohort comprised 8 liver transplant recipients, 3 classified as tolerant and 5 as non-tolerant. Donor-reactive T cell clones were identified using TCRbeta sequencing after a pre-transplant mixed lymphocyte reaction and were then followed in post-transplant blood. No induction therapy was given to the subjects, and standard immunosuppression was administered until randomization at 12-24 months post-transplant. As an antigen-independent comparator for donor-reactive sequences, third party-reactive TCRbeta sequences were also identified from pre-transplant MLRs. Blood samples were taken pre-transplant, pre-randomization before withdrawal, and post-randomization after full withdrawal or failed withdrawal. Three of the eight recipients were HCV-positive; the others were transplanted for non-autoimmune, non-viral indications. To count as tolerant, a recipient had to stay completely off immunosuppression for at least one year without liver enzymes climbing beyond twice the upper limit of normal.

Overall study results and their limits: Conclusions were preliminary, limited by small, heterogeneous patient numbers and non-standardized post-transplant time points. The decline in donor-reactive sequences exceeded the decline in third party-reactive sequences, suggesting partial antigen-specific deletion that was unrelated to withdrawal success. A significant post-transplant decrease in circulating donor-reactive CD4 TCRbeta sequences was observed in most of the 8 subjects, irrespective of tolerance or HCV status. In a couple of subjects, low numbers of available donor cells limited the measurable donor-reactive repertoire. Because no allograft tissue specimens were available, donor-reactive T cells may have migrated into the graft instead of being deleted. Once repertoire turnover was taken into account, donor-reactive detection showed a significant reduction for CD4 in 7 of 8 subjects and for CD8 in 8 of 8.

Unstimulated PBMCs, after thawing, were stained for CD3, CD4 and CD8 and then FACS-sorted into CD3+CD4+ and CD3+CD8+ populations. Randomization to immunosuppression withdrawal applied to every one of the 8 studied subjects. Genomic DNA was isolated with the Qiagen DNeasy Blood and Tissue Kit. V is pared back by 6 bases and J by 4 bases, with 22 bases lying between the germline termini. Sequences SGHNT (CDR1) and YYREEE (CDR2) are obtained from the germline V gene (reference sequence). From the cysteine up to the phenylalanine, the CDR3 has a length of 16 residues. The only DNA kept is the CDR3, 48 bases in frame from the first base. High-throughput TCRbeta CDR3 sequencing of frozen genomic DNA was performed by immunoSEQ, including PCR amplification, mapping, bias correction and internal controls. The study's processing was this. Only productive rearrangements were retained, and each unique TCRbeta sequence was defined by its CDR3 nucleotide sequence together with its V and J gene. Donor-reactive sequences required at least 5-fold expansion in CFSE-low cells versus unstimulated pre-transplant cells and at least 0.01% frequency. Minimum frequency thresholds were set for each subject on the basis of the unstimulated sample with the lowest template count, so that a detection power of at least 90% was ensured. Jensen-Shannon divergence between the top 1000 TCRbeta sequences after and before transplant was used to measure repertoire turnover. Two-sided Fisher's exact tests were used to test for changes in how often donor-reactive sequences were detected. The immuneACCESS repertoire file appears here via TCRdb, limited to in-frame rearrangements. These files lack a portion of the clones; in checked studies, under half of the deficit traces to unresolved V genes, and the cause of the others is not known. The V and J calls and clone size are taken from that table; D and trimming were inferred from the DNA. In this sample the table shows some 80,000 clones, 80% to 90% of which occur a single time. In total, the top ten clones hold 2% to 2.5% of the sample.

On this clone: Its antigen is still unknown. Nothing much larger sits one base from this clone, and base qualities are not available.

The receptor comes from a human patient who received a liver transplant. After a transplant, some T cells may be of graft donor origin. This sample comprised CD4+ T cells from blood, obtained roughly 50 months after liver transplant. The sequence is built from TRBV5-4 and TRBJ1-1; the D segment could be TRBD1, given 6 matching bases. The CDR3 here reads CASTQGRGRVSTEAFF. The DNA sequence is as follows: TGTGCCAGCACCCAGGGGCGGGGAAGGGTAAGCACTGAAGCTTTCTTT.